The rows below give T cell receptor beta chains drawn from one sample of a study of cytomegalovirus exposure and HLA in healthy donors. Data came from immunoSEQ multiplex PCR; TCRdb stores just in-frame clones and leaves some out. In the table there are about 130,000 clones, about 95% of which are singletons. The sequenced sample was PBMCs. The origin of the receptors is a man in his late teens or twenties in good health and CMV-seropositive. Each CDR3 is given with its conserved first and last residue. A D gene is named only where the DNA matches it firmly. Expanded clones get a size class; other rows say once, few or many, or leave the size out.

J gene: TRBJ2-7; V gene: TRBV5-6; CDR3 length: 14; clone size: .; D gene: TRBD1; CDR3 DNA: TGTGCCAGCAGCCAACGACAGGGTACCTACGAGCAGTACTTC; CDR3 protein: CASSQRQGTYEQYF
J gene: TRBJ2-5; V gene: TRBV7-9; CDR3 length: 16; clone size: .; D gene: TRBD1; CDR3 DNA: TGTGCCAGCAGCGTAGGGGACAGTTTGTACCAAGAGACCCAGTACTTC; CDR3 protein: CASSVGDSLYQETQYF
J gene: TRBJ2-7; V gene: TRBV27; CDR3 length: 13; clone size: .; D gene: .; CDR3 DNA: TGTGCCAGCAGAGCTAGCAGGGGCGACCGGCAGTACTTC; CDR3 protein: CASRASRGDRQYF
J gene: TRBJ2-5; V gene: TRBV5-1; CDR3 length: 17; clone size: .; D gene: TRBD2; CDR3 DNA: TGCGCCAGCAGCTTGGCTGGACTAGCGGGAGGGGAAGAGACCCAGTACTTC; CDR3 protein: CASSLAGLAGGEETQYF
J gene: TRBJ2-7; V gene: TRBV2; CDR3 length: 14; clone size: .; D gene: TRBD2; CDR3 DNA: TGTGCCAGCGGGATGTGGGGGGGCTCCTACGAGCAGTACTTC; CDR3 protein: CASGMWGGSYEQYF
J gene: TRBJ2-7; V gene: TRBV15; CDR3 length: 15; clone size: .; D gene: TRBD1; CDR3 DNA: TGTGCCACCAGCAGTGGGACAGCGAGCTCCTACGAGCAGTACTTC; CDR3 protein: CATSSGTASSYEQYF
J gene: TRBJ2-3; V gene: TRBV25-1; CDR3 length: 15; clone size: .; D gene: .; CDR3 DNA: TGTGCCAGCAGTGAGGAGGGTTTTGGCACAGATACGCAGTATTTT; CDR3 protein: CASSEEGFGTDTQYF
J gene: TRBJ1-5; V gene: TRBV18; CDR3 length: 16; clone size: once; D gene: .; CDR3 DNA: TGTGCCAGCTCACCACCCGGTGGAGGGTTCAATCAGCCCCAGCATTTT; CDR3 protein: CASSPPGGGFNQPQHF
J gene: TRBJ2-5; V gene: TRBV28; CDR3 length: 12; clone size: .; D gene: .; CDR3 DNA: TGTGCCAGCAACAACAGGGAGGAGACCCAGTACTTC; CDR3 protein: CASNNREETQYF
J gene: TRBJ2-2; V gene: TRBV30; CDR3 length: 11; clone size: .; D gene: .; CDR3 DNA: TGTGCCTATCGACTTCCACCGGAGCTGTTTTTT; CDR3 protein: CAYRLPPELFF
J gene: TRBJ1-5; V gene: TRBV19; CDR3 length: 17; clone size: once; D gene: TRBD1; CDR3 DNA: TGTGCCAGTACCCCGGCCCCAGGGGGCGCCGGCAATCAGCCCCAGCATTTT; CDR3 protein: CASTPAPGGAGNQPQHF
J gene: TRBJ2-7; V gene: TRBV19; CDR3 length: 14; clone size: .; D gene: .; CDR3 DNA: TGTGCCAGTAGTATAGCTGGACAAAACTACGAGCAGTACTTC; CDR3 protein: CASSIAGQNYEQYF
J gene: TRBJ1-1; V gene: TRBV28; CDR3 length: 15; clone size: .; D gene: TRBD1; CDR3 DNA: TGTGCCAGCAGTTATGACAGGGGGTGGGACACTGAAGCTTTCTTT; CDR3 protein: CASSYDRGWDTEAFF
J gene: TRBJ2-3; V gene: TRBV19; CDR3 length: 15; clone size: few; D gene: TRBD2; CDR3 DNA: TGTGCCAGTAGTATAGCCGAAGGAGCGGGAGGGCCGATAGATTTT; CDR3 protein: CASSIAEGAGGPIDF
J gene: TRBJ2-3; V gene: TRBV27; CDR3 length: 14; clone size: .; D gene: .; CDR3 DNA: TGTGCCAGCATCGGGGGAGCCCTCACAGATACGCAGTATTTT; CDR3 protein: CASIGGALTDTQYF
J gene: TRBJ2-7; V gene: TRBV11-2; CDR3 length: 14; clone size: .; D gene: .; CDR3 DNA: TGTGCCAGCAGCTGGCCGATGGGGCCCTACGAGCAGTACTTC; CDR3 protein: CASSWPMGPYEQYF
J gene: TRBJ2-7; V gene: TRBV7-9; CDR3 length: 16; clone size: .; D gene: .; CDR3 DNA: TGTGCCAGCAGCTTCGTACCCGGGACACCTACTTACGAGCAGTACTTC; CDR3 protein: CASSFVPGTPTYEQYF
J gene: TRBJ2-7; V gene: TRBV19; CDR3 length: 14; clone size: .; D gene: TRBD2; CDR3 DNA: TGTGCCAGTAGTCCCGGTTCGGGGGGCTACGAGCAGTACTTC; CDR3 protein: CASSPGSGGYEQYF
J gene: TRBJ2-7; V gene: TRBV7-9; CDR3 length: 14; clone size: .; D gene: TRBD2; CDR3 DNA: TGTGCCAGCAGCTCCGGACTAGCGGACTACGAGCAGTACTTC; CDR3 protein: CASSSGLADYEQYF
J gene: TRBJ2-7; V gene: TRBV6-1; CDR3 length: 14; clone size: .; D gene: TRBD1; CDR3 DNA: TGTGCCAGCAGTACGACAGGGGGATCCTACGAGCAGTACTTC; CDR3 protein: CASSTTGGSYEQYF
J gene: TRBJ2-7; V gene: TRBV2; CDR3 length: 15; clone size: .; D gene: TRBD2; CDR3 DNA: TGTGCCAGCAGCGGGACTAGCGGGGGATACGACGAGCAGTACTTC; CDR3 protein: CASSGTSGGYDEQYF
J gene: TRBJ2-2; V gene: TRBV30; CDR3 length: 15; clone size: .; D gene: TRBD1; CDR3 DNA: TGTGCCTGGAGTACAGGGGGCACTGTCACCGGGGAGCTGTTTTTT; CDR3 protein: CAWSTGGTVTGELFF
J gene: TRBJ2-7; V gene: TRBV7-8; CDR3 length: 13; clone size: .; D gene: .; CDR3 DNA: TGTGCCAGCAGCGCGGACTACTCCTACGAGCAGTACTTC; CDR3 protein: CASSADYSYEQYF
J gene: TRBJ1-4; V gene: TRBV30; CDR3 length: 11; clone size: .; D gene: .; CDR3 DNA: TGTGCCTGGAGTTCGGGGGAAAAACTGTTTTTT; CDR3 protein: CAWSSGEKLFF
J gene: TRBJ2-7; V gene: TRBV19; CDR3 length: 17; clone size: .; D gene: TRBD2; CDR3 DNA: TGTGCCAGTAGTATAGACCTTCCGGGACTATCTTCCTACGAGCAGTACTTC; CDR3 protein: CASSIDLPGLSSYEQYF
J gene: TRBJ2-7; V gene: TRBV6-1; CDR3 length: 15; clone size: once; D gene: .; CDR3 DNA: TGTGCCAGCAGTCACCCCCCTAAGTACTCCTACGAGCAGTACTTC; CDR3 protein: CASSHPPKYSYEQYF
J gene: TRBJ1-4; V gene: TRBV5-6; CDR3 length: 13; clone size: .; D gene: .; CDR3 DNA: TGTGCCAGCAGCTTGGTACGGGGAGAAAAACTGTTTTTT; CDR3 protein: CASSLVRGEKLFF
J gene: TRBJ2-1; V gene: TRBV5-1; CDR3 length: 16; clone size: .; D gene: .; CDR3 DNA: TGCGCCAGCAGCTTGGACCCCGGGGAAACTTACAATGAGCAGTTCTTC; CDR3 protein: CASSLDPGETYNEQFF
J gene: TRBJ1-4; V gene: TRBV5-1; CDR3 length: 14; clone size: .; D gene: .; CDR3 DNA: TGCGCCAGCAGCTATCAAGGGGCCAATGAAAAACTGTTTTTT; CDR3 protein: CASSYQGANEKLFF
J gene: TRBJ1-1; V gene: TRBV19; CDR3 length: 15; clone size: .; D gene: .; CDR3 DNA: TGTGCCAGTAGTATTTATGTCAGGGCGGACACTGAAGCTTTCTTT; CDR3 protein: CASSIYVRADTEAFF
J gene: TRBJ1-4; V gene: TRBV6-5; CDR3 length: 15; clone size: .; D gene: .; CDR3 DNA: TGTGCCAGCAGCCGAGCAGGGTCGGGAGATGAAAAACTGTTTTTT; CDR3 protein: CASSRAGSGDEKLFF
J gene: TRBJ2-7; V gene: TRBV27; CDR3 length: 16; clone size: .; D gene: .; CDR3 DNA: TGTGCCAGCAGTTTAAGTAGTAGCAGACTAGCCTACGAGCAGTACTTC; CDR3 protein: CASSLSSSRLAYEQYF
J gene: TRBJ2-1; V gene: TRBV27; CDR3 length: 16; clone size: .; D gene: TRBD1; CDR3 DNA: TGTGCCAGCAGTCAACACAAGGGGGACAGACCTAGGAGGCTGTTCTTC; CDR3 protein: CASSQHKGDRPRRLFF
J gene: TRBJ2-3; V gene: TRBV19; CDR3 length: 16; clone size: .; D gene: .; CDR3 DNA: TGTGCCAGTAGTATAGATAGCGGCTCTAGCACAGATACGCAGTATTTT; CDR3 protein: CASSIDSGSSTDTQYF
J gene: TRBJ2-5; V gene: TRBV19; CDR3 length: 11; clone size: .; D gene: .; CDR3 DNA: TGTGCCAGTAGTCTGAGAGGGACCCAGTACTTC; CDR3 protein: CASSLRGTQYF
J gene: TRBJ1-5; V gene: TRBV5-6; CDR3 length: 13; clone size: .; D gene: .; CDR3 DNA: TGTGCCAGCAGCTCGGACACTGATCAGCCCCAGCATTTT; CDR3 protein: CASSSDTDQPQHF
J gene: TRBJ2-3; V gene: TRBV7-9; CDR3 length: 14; clone size: .; D gene: TRBD2; CDR3 DNA: TGTGCCAGCAAGCGCGGGAGTGAGACAGATACGCAGTATTTT; CDR3 protein: CASKRGSETDTQYF
J gene: TRBJ2-5; V gene: TRBV29-1; CDR3 length: 14; clone size: .; D gene: .; CDR3 DNA: TGCAGCGCTGACTCAGGAAGCGGGACAAAGACCCAGTACTTC; CDR3 protein: CSADSGSGTKTQYF
J gene: TRBJ2-3; V gene: TRBV29-1; CDR3 length: 13; clone size: .; D gene: .; CDR3 DNA: TGCAGCGTTGATTCCAGTAGCACAGATACGCAGTATTTT; CDR3 protein: CSVDSSSTDTQYF
J gene: TRBJ1-2; V gene: TRBV7-8; CDR3 length: 15; clone size: few; D gene: TRBD1; CDR3 DNA: TGTGCCAGCAGTCGTCCCGGGACAGGGAGCTATGGCTACACCTTC; CDR3 protein: CASSRPGTGSYGYTF
J gene: TRBJ2-1; V gene: TRBV7-2; CDR3 length: 12; clone size: .; D gene: .; CDR3 DNA: TGTGCCAGCAGCCCCCACAGCTATGAGCAGTTCTTC; CDR3 protein: CASSPHSYEQFF
J gene: TRBJ2-7; V gene: TRBV19; CDR3 length: 14; clone size: .; D gene: TRBD2; CDR3 DNA: TGTGCCAGTAGTATCTCTAGCGGGAATTACGAGCAGTACTTC; CDR3 protein: CASSISSGNYEQYF
J gene: TRBJ2-1; V gene: TRBV5-1; CDR3 length: 18; clone size: .; D gene: TRBD2; CDR3 DNA: TGCGCCAGCAGCTTGGGGGAAGCGGGAGCCACCTTATACAATGAGCAGTTCTTC; CDR3 protein: CASSLGEAGATLYNEQFF
J gene: TRBJ1-4; V gene: TRBV6-1; CDR3 length: 14; clone size: .; D gene: TRBD1; CDR3 DNA: TGTGCCAGCAGAGAGACAGGGTGGGATGAAAAACTGTTTTTT; CDR3 protein: CASRETGWDEKLFF
J gene: TRBJ1-5; V gene: TRBV27; CDR3 length: 12; clone size: .; D gene: .; CDR3 DNA: TGTGCCAGCAGTCCCCCGGGTGGGCCCCAGCATTTT; CDR3 protein: CASSPPGGPQHF
J gene: TRBJ2-1; V gene: TRBV18; CDR3 length: 18; clone size: .; D gene: .; CDR3 DNA: TGTGCCAGCTCACCACCGATCGTATTAGGAGGGGCATACAATGAGCAGTTCTTC; CDR3 protein: CASSPPIVLGGAYNEQFF
J gene: TRBJ2-5; V gene: TRBV5-1; CDR3 length: 15; clone size: .; D gene: TRBD1; CDR3 DNA: TGCGCCAGCAGCTTGACGGACAGGATGGAAGAGACCCAGTACTTC; CDR3 protein: CASSLTDRMEETQYF
J gene: TRBJ2-7; V gene: TRBV4-1; CDR3 length: 14; clone size: .; D gene: TRBD2; CDR3 DNA: TGCGCCAGCAGCCAGGGCGGGGGTGGCTACGAGCAGTACTTC; CDR3 protein: CASSQGGGGYEQYF
J gene: TRBJ2-7; V gene: TRBV2; CDR3 length: 13; clone size: .; D gene: TRBD2; CDR3 DNA: TGTGCCAGCAGCCCGGGAGGGACCTACGAGCAGTACTTC; CDR3 protein: CASSPGGTYEQYF
J gene: TRBJ2-3; V gene: TRBV4-2; CDR3 length: 16; clone size: .; D gene: TRBD2; CDR3 DNA: TGTGCCAGCAGGGACCACAGTACTAGCGGGACAGATACGCAGTATTTT; CDR3 protein: CASRDHSTSGTDTQYF
J gene: TRBJ2-7; V gene: TRBV7-6; CDR3 length: 14; clone size: .; D gene: TRBD1; CDR3 DNA: TGTGCCAGCAGCTTTGCCGGGACAGGCTACGAGCAGTACTTC; CDR3 protein: CASSFAGTGYEQYF
J gene: TRBJ2-2; V gene: TRBV7-2; CDR3 length: 16; clone size: .; D gene: TRBD1; CDR3 DNA: TGTGCCAGCAGCCCCTGGACAGGGACGAACACCGGGGAGCTGTTTTTT; CDR3 protein: CASSPWTGTNTGELFF
J gene: TRBJ1-2; V gene: TRBV28; CDR3 length: 12; clone size: .; D gene: .; CDR3 DNA: TGTGCCAGCAGCCCGGGGAGTTTTGGCTACACCTTC; CDR3 protein: CASSPGSFGYTF
J gene: TRBJ2-7; V gene: TRBV27; CDR3 length: 18; clone size: .; D gene: .; CDR3 DNA: TGTGCCAGCAGTTTATCCGTAGGGCTCTTAACAAGGGGGTACGAGCAGTACTTC; CDR3 protein: CASSLSVGLLTRGYEQYF
J gene: TRBJ1-3; V gene: TRBV25-1; CDR3 length: 14; clone size: .; D gene: .; CDR3 DNA: TGTGCCAGCACCCCAGGGTATACTTCGGACACCATATATTTT; CDR3 protein: CASTPGYTSDTIYF
J gene: TRBJ1-1; V gene: TRBV5-1; CDR3 length: 15; clone size: .; D gene: TRBD1; CDR3 DNA: TGCGCCAGCAGCTTGGACAGGGGCCTGAACACTGAAGCTTTCTTT; CDR3 protein: CASSLDRGLNTEAFF
J gene: TRBJ2-1; V gene: TRBV2; CDR3 length: 13; clone size: .; D gene: .; CDR3 DNA: TGTGCCAGCCGGACACAGCTGGGTTCTGAGCAGTTCTTC; CDR3 protein: CASRTQLGSEQFF
J gene: TRBJ2-7; V gene: TRBV28; CDR3 length: 17; clone size: .; D gene: TRBD2; CDR3 DNA: TGTGCCAGCAGTTTCTCGGGACTAGCGGCCCCCTCCTACGAGCAGTACTTC; CDR3 protein: CASSFSGLAAPSYEQYF
J gene: TRBJ1-4; V gene: TRBV6-5; CDR3 length: 15; clone size: .; D gene: .; CDR3 DNA: TGTGCCAGCAGAAGGGCGGACAGCTTGAATGAAAAACTGTTTTTT; CDR3 protein: CASRRADSLNEKLFF
J gene: TRBJ2-6; V gene: TRBV7-9; CDR3 length: 17; clone size: .; D gene: .; CDR3 DNA: TGTGCCAGCAGCTTAGTTACTGGGGGCGATGGGGCCAACGTCCTGACTTTC; CDR3 protein: CASSLVTGGDGANVLTF